Sequencing of this T cell receptor (beta chain) was carried out in a study of cytomegalovirus exposure and HLA in healthy donors. Regarding this clone: Its antigen is still unknown.

CDR1 and CDR2 (germline): LNHDA, SQIVND (reference sequence). The CDR3 contains 15 residues. V was pared by 5 bases and J by 4 bases, with 5 bases of the junction left unmatched. Here immunoSEQ multiplex PCR was the method, and the copy in TCRdb shows in-frame clones only, minus some. The sample carries approximately 150,000 clones, just under 85% recorded once. Notes on the study in general: The tendency of first-cohort TCR clusters to co-occur in the 120 validation repertoires was the finding of a later analysis.

This TCR came from a man aged 25 to 45 in good health and CMV-seropositive. The chain carries TRBV19 and TRBJ1-6, with 7 bases fitting TRBD1. The source material was PBMCs. DNA of the CDR3: TGTGCCAGTAGTGAGCGACAGGGTTATAATTCACCCCTCCACTTT. It codes for CASSERQGYNSPLHF.